This is a list of T cell receptor beta chains from one sample in a study of blood T cell repertoires in COVID-19. Repertoires were generated with immunoSEQ multiplex PCR, while TCRdb's copy carries only in-frame clones and drops some. This sample has about 180,000 clones, with more than 75% found just once. What was sequenced was peripheral blood. Receptors originate from a woman between 65 and 79 years old with acute or convalescent COVID-19. The CDR3 runs from the conserved cysteine through the conserved F or W. D genes are given only for firm matches.

D gene | V gene | CDR3 protein
. | TRBV18 | CASSHPTTGTHQYF
. | TRBV5-1 | CASRQADTNEKLFF
. | TRBV6-6 | CASSPRPLRSSYNEQFF
. | TRBV18 | CASSPGTLSSGANVLTF
. | TRBV19 | CASSISGYTEAFF
. | TRBV28 | CASSIEGKGSKNIQYF
TRBD1 | TRBV23-1 | CASSQSREDRGGGEQFF
. | TRBV6-1 | CASSDMRGGFNQPQHF
. | TRBV29-1 | CSVRNSGSYGYTF
TRBD2 | TRBV19 | CASSIDSLAGNGRNNEQFF
. | TRBV9 | CASSVAGQETQYF
. | TRBV5-6 | CASSLLQGSANYGYTF
TRBD1 | TRBV11-2 | CASSSPGQVGTGANVLTF